These 17 T cell receptor beta chains share one sample of origin, sequenced in a study of blood T cell repertoires in COVID-19. Measured with immunoSEQ multiplex PCR; TCRdb has only the in-frame clones, and not every one. The sample records about 340,000 clones, roughly 90% being singletons. Input material: peripheral blood. These receptors were collected from a woman in her seventies with COVID-19, enrolled during active disease.

The chain joins TRBV10-3 to TRBJ2-2; TRBD1 might be the D (5 bases). This CDR3 has 11 residues. Trimming stripped 10 bases from V and 6 bases from J, with 9 bases between. Germline V gene sequence: CDR1 ENHRY, CDR2 SYGVKD. This CDR3 reads CATSGPGELFF. The CDR3 DNA reads as TGTGCCACCTCAGGGCCCGGGGAGCTGTTTTTT.

The rearrangement uses TRBV7-9 and TRBJ2-1, with D perhaps TRBD2 (6 bases). V was shortened by 3 bases and J by 4 bases, with 13 bases between the two germline ends. This CDR3 is 15 amino acids long. Germline V gene sequence: CDR1 SEHNR, CDR2 FQNEAQ (reference sequence). In DNA, the CDR3 is TGTGCCAGCAGCTTCAAAAGCGGGTCATACAATGAGCAGTTCTTC. The encoded protein is CASSFKSGSYNEQFF.

This chain connects TRBV9 to TRBJ2-6; 7 bases map to TRBD2. This CDR3 is built from 14 residues. Germline V gene lookup returns CDR1 SGDLS and CDR2 YYNGEE. Germline trimming cut 7 bases from V and 0 bases from J; bases unmatched to any gene: 1. CDR3 bases: TGTGCCAGCCGGGAGGACTCTGGGGCCAACGTCCTGACTTTC. Translation gives CASREDSGANVLTF.

The chain employs TRBV18 and TRBJ2-5; the D gene is possibly TRBD1 (5 bases). The germline V gene has CDR1 KGHSH and CDR2 LQKENI. There are 13 residues in the CDR3. Trimming took 5 bases from V and 2 from J, leaving 9 bases between them. Here the CDR3 reads CASSRGPQETQYF. CDR3 bases: TGTGCCAGCTCAAGGGGCCCACAAGAGACCCAGTACTTC. Variable domain in full (rest from reference TRBV18 and TRBJ2-5): NAGVMQNPRHLVRRRGQEARLRCSPMKGHSHVYWYRQLPEEGLKFMVYLQKENIIDESGMPKERFSAEFPKEGPSILRIQQVVRGDSAAYFCASSRGPQETQYFGPGTRLLVL.

The chain employs TRBV5-8 and TRBJ2-7; 11 bases agree with TRBD1. V was pared by 2 bases and J by 3 bases, with 10 bases of the junction left unmatched. Germline V CDR1 and CDR2: SGHTS, YDEGEE. CDR3 length: 17 residues. The CDR3 here is CASSFQRGQGAIYEQYF. CDR3 nucleotide sequence: TGTGCCAGCAGCTTTCAGAGAGGACAGGGGGCGATCTACGAGCAGTACTTC.

The V call is TRBV4-1, the J call TRBJ1-5; D remains ambiguous. Germline V gene data show CDR1 as MGHRA and CDR2 as YSYEKL. V was trimmed by 1 base and J by 6 bases, leaving 10 bases between them. The CDR3 has 14 amino acids. The CDR3 bases are TGCGCCAGCAGCCAAGGTTCAGGAATTCAGCCCCAGCATTTT. The encoded protein is CASSQGSGIQPQHF.

The V and J genes are TRBV27 and TRBJ1-1; D uncertain. V was shortened by 0 bases and J by 0 bases, with 5 bases between the two germline ends. Germline V gives CDR1 MNHEY, CDR2 SMNVEV (reference sequence). The CDR3 contains 14 residues. This CDR3 is CASSLSRMNTEAFF. The CDR3 nucleotides are TGTGCCAGCAGTTTATCCAGGATGAACACTGAAGCTTTCTTT.

This clone occurred once. The chain uses TRBV7-8 and TRBJ2-2; 13 positions match TRBD2. The V and J ends lost 1 base and 6 bases, in that order; junction bases with no gene match: 2. The germline V gene encodes CDR1 SGHVS and CDR2 FQNEAQ. The CDR3 sequence is 16 residues long. The CDR3 here is CASSLGLAGGPGELFF. CDR3 bases: TGTGCCAGCAGCTTAGGACTAGCGGGGGGTCCCGGGGAGCTGTTTTTT.

This clone was detected once. The rearrangement uses TRBV15 and TRBJ1-4; 8 positions agree with TRBD1. There are 15 residues in the CDR3. CDR1 is LNHNV, CDR2 YYDKDF, per germline (reference sequence). Germline trimming cut 4 bases from V and 5 bases from J; bases unmatched to any gene: 6. In DNA form, the CDR3 reads TGTGCCACCAGCAAGAGGACAGGGTCGAATGAAAAACTGTTTTTT. Protein product: CATSKRTGSNEKLFF. Complete variable domain (other parts from reference TRBV15 and TRBJ1-4): DAMVIQNPRYQVTQFGKPVTLSCSQTLNHNVMYWYQQKSSQAPKLLFHYYDKDFNNEADTPDNFQSRRPNTSFCFLDIRSPGLGDTAMYLCATSKRTGSNEKLFFGSGTQLSVL.

This clone was seen a single time. The gene calls are TRBV27 and TRBJ2-1, with 8 bases identical to TRBD2. The V gene end was trimmed by 5 bases and the J gene end by 4 bases; junction bases not matched to a gene: 10. Germline V lookup: CDR1 MNHEY, CDR2 SMNVEV (reference sequence). CDR3 length: 16 residues. CDR3 loop: CASSTVGGGPYNEQFF. For the CDR3, the DNA is TGTGCCAGCAGTACCGTGGGCGGGGGGCCTTACAATGAGCAGTTCTTC.

The V gene is TRBV5-6, the J gene TRBJ1-2; TRBD1 matches at 10 bases. Looked up from germline, CDR1 is SGHDT and CDR2 is YYEEEE. V lost 1 base to trimming and J lost 2 bases; unmatched junction nucleotides: 5. This CDR3 is 16 amino acids long. The CDR3 sequence: CASSLFGTGVNYGYTF. CDR3 in DNA: TGTGCCAGCAGCTTGTTTGGGACAGGGGTCAACTATGGCTACACCTTC.

This clone was counted once. The chain employs TRBV2 and TRBJ1-1; D may be TRBD1 (6 bases). The CDR3 runs to 13 residues. V lost 10 bases and J lost 3, with 15 bases in between. CDR1 and CDR2 from the germline V gene are SNHLY and FYNNEI. CDR3 protein: CATAGAIDTEAFF. CDR3 sequence (DNA): TGTGCCACCGCAGGGGCGATCGACACTGAAGCTTTCTTT.

The chain employs TRBV19 and TRBJ1-2; D gene ambiguous. This CDR3 contains 17 residues. Deletions cut 5 bases from V and 1 base from J, with 20 bases between. Germline CDR1 LNHDA, CDR2 SQIVND (reference sequence). DNA for the CDR3: TGTGCCAGTAGTGCACCACCGATGGCCCCCCATAACTATGGCTACACCTTC. It codes for CASSAPPMAPHNYGYTF. The full variable domain, completed using reference TRBV19 and TRBJ1-2, is DGGITQSPKYLFRKEGQNVTLSCEQNLNHDAMYWYRQDPGQGLRLIYYSQIVNDFQKGDIAEGYSVSREKKESFPLTVTSAQKNPTAFYLCASSAPPMAPHNYGYTFGSGTRLTVV.

The chain is built from TRBV9 and TRBJ2-1, with TRBD2 matching over 13 bases. The CDR3 length is 16 residues. Germline V CDR1 and CDR2: SGDLS, YYNGEE. The V segment lost 4 bases and the J segment 7 bases; nucleotides outside the gene matches: 8. The CDR3 is CASSPLAGGPWNEQFF. The CDR3 DNA sequence: TGTGCCAGCAGCCCACTAGCGGGGGGGCCGTGGAATGAGCAGTTCTTC. The variable domain in full, completed from reference TRBV9 and TRBJ2-1, reads DSGVTQTPKHLITATGQRVTLRCSPRSGDLSVYWYQQSLDQGLQFLIQYYNGEERAKGNILERFSAQQFPDLHSELNLSSLELGDSALYFCASSPLAGGPWNEQFFGPGTRLTVL.

V and J are TRBV7-8 and TRBJ1-1; no definite D call. CDR3 length: 13 residues. Looked up from germline, CDR1 is SGHVS and CDR2 is FQNEAQ. The V and J ends lost 2 bases and 4 bases respectively, with 8 bases between them. CDR3 coding DNA: TGTGCCAGCAGCTTACCGACTGGCACTGAAGCTTTCTTT. It encodes CASSLPTGTEAFF. Full variable domain (outside the CDR3, taken from reference TRBV7-8 and TRBJ1-1): GAGVSQSPRYKVAKRGQDVALRCDPISGHVSLFWYQQALGQGPEFLTYFQNEAQLDKSGLPSDRFFAERPEGSVSTLKIQRTQQEDSAVYLCASSLPTGTEAFFGQGTRLTVV.

This clone was seen a single time. The chain couples TRBV11-2 to TRBJ1-6; 7 bases agree with TRBD1. CDR3 length equals 18 residues. The V gene end was trimmed by 5 bases and the J gene end by 5 bases; junction bases not matched to a gene: 15. The germline gives CDR1 SGHAT, CDR2 FQNNGV. CDR3 region: CASSRRQGETPNNSPLHF. CDR3 DNA: TGTGCCAGCAGCAGAAGACAGGGAGAAACACCGAATAATTCACCCCTCCACTTT.

In DNA, the CDR3 is TGTGCCAGCAGCGGTGATAGCGGGGGGGCCTCTGGCACAGATACGCAGTATTTT. Translated: CASSGDSGGASGTDTQYF. The chain is built from TRBV9 and TRBJ2-3; 11 bases are a match to TRBD2. The CDR3 spans 18 residues. V shed 3 bases and J 1 base; nucleotides not matched to a gene: 10. Germline CDR1 reads SGDLS; CDR2 reads YYNGEE.